This T cell receptor beta chain was sequenced for a study of T cell responses to AZD1222 COVID-19 vaccine. V lost 6 bases and J lost 0, with 15 bases in between. The CDR3 loop spans 17 amino acids. CDR1 is LNHDA and CDR2 is SQIVND in the germline V gene (reference sequence). Points on this clone: Antigen specificity is unknown.

Using immunoSEQ multiplex PCR, the repertoire was profiled, and TCRdb retains in-frame clones only, with some absent. The sample lists 150,000 to 200,000 clones, 94% occurring once. Findings of the study overall: Of spike-specific TCRs, nearly half reportedly target regions left unmutated in variants. Dominant CD4 TCR responses targeted spike regions 160-218 and 743-854. Sampled repertoires all dated from after the peak T cell response.

The receptor's source is an adult in good health. Sequenced material: peripheral blood, taken on day 0 of AZD1222 vaccination. This chain links TRBV19 with TRBJ2-6; no firm D call. The CDR3 DNA follows: TGTGCCAGTAGAGGTGGGAAGATTAGCTCTGGGGCCAACGTCCTGACTTTC. It encodes CASRGGKISSGANVLTF.